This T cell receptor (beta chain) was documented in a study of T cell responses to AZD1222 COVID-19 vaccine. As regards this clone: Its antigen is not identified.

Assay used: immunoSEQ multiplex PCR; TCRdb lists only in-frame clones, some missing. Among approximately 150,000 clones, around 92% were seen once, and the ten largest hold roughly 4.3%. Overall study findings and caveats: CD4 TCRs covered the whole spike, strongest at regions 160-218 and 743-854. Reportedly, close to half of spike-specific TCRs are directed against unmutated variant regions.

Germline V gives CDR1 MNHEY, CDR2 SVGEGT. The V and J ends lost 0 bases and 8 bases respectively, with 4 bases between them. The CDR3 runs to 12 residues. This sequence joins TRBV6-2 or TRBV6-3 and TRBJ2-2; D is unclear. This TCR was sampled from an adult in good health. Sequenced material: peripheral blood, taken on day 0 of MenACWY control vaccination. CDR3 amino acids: CASSYSWGELFF. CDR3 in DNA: TGTGCCAGCAGTTACTCATGGGGGGAGCTGTTTTTT.